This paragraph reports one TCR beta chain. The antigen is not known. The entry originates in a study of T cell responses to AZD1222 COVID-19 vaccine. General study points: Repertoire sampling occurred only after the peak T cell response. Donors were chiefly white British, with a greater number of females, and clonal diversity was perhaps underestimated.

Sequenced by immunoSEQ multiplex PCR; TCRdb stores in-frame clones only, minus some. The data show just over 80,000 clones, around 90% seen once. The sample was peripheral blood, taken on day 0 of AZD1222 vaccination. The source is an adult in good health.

CDR3 sequence reads: CASSKGLPTYNEQFF. CDR3 bases: TGTGCCAGCAGTAAGGGACTTCCCACCTACAATGAGCAGTTCTTC. The chain has TRBV6-5 and TRBJ2-1, with a tentative D call TRBD2 (6 bases). Between the trimmed V and J ends, which lost 5 bases and 2 bases, there was a span of 13 bases. There are 15 residues in the CDR3. CDR1 and CDR2 (germline): MNHEY, SVGAGI.